Listed here are 27 T cell receptor beta chains from one sample, sequenced in a study of Ad26.COV2.S vaccination and SARS-CoV-2 variants. This table comes from immunoSEQ multiplex PCR, and its TCRdb copy is limited to in-frame clones, with some not included. The sample lists 300,000 to 400,000 clones; around 84% were seen once. The treatment denotes: around 19 received Ad26.COV2.S at low or high dose, single or two shots; 5 received placebo; per-sample allocation not given. Material that was analyzed had been drawn on day 63 after the first vaccine or placebo injection. The source material was peripheral blood, sampled in a trial of Ad26.COV2.S vaccine versus placebo. The receptors shown here come from a person between 18 and 60 years old who received the Ad26.COV2.S COVID-19 vaccine or a placebo.

This clone occurred a few times. The chain links TRBV3-1 (or the pseudogene TRBV3-2) to TRBJ1-6, with D perhaps TRBD1 (6 bases). V was shortened by 2 bases and J by 12 bases, with 14 bases between the two germline ends. Germline V gene sequence: CDR1 LGHDT, CDR2 YNNKEL (reference sequence). The CDR3 consists of 14 residues. The CDR3 spells CASSQTGSGRPLHF. CDR3 DNA: TGTGCCAGCAGCCAAACAGGGTCGGGGAGACCCCTCCACTTT.

The chain employs TRBV7-6 and TRBJ2-5; no clear D. The CDR3 spans 17 residues. V lost 1 base and J 5 bases, leaving 20 bases between the germline ends. Per germline, CDR1 SGHVS and CDR2 FNYEAQ. DNA for the CDR3: TGTGCCAGCAGCTTAGTATCCGCCCGGCTGCATCAGGAGACCCAGTACTTC. It translates to CASSLVSARLHQETQYF.

The chain has TRBV2 and TRBJ1-1; D may be TRBD1 (5 bases). Germline V gives CDR1 SNHLY, CDR2 FYNNEI. The CDR3 is 14 residues long. Between the trimmed V and J ends, which lost 2 bases and 5 bases, there was a span of 12 bases. The CDR3 sequence: CASSEWEGVTEAFF. The DNA of the CDR3 is TGTGCCAGCAGTGAATGGGAAGGGGTAACTGAAGCTTTCTTT.

The V gene is TRBV9, the J gene TRBJ2-3, with 10 nucleotides matching TRBD2. The CDR3 length is 20 residues. V shed 0 bases, J shed 2 bases, and the junction held 15 bases outside the gene matches. Germline V gives CDR1 SGDLS, CDR2 YYNGEE. The CDR3 is CASSVEAGGPKPPYTDTQYF. Here the CDR3 DNA reads TGTGCCAGCAGCGTAGAAGCGGGGGGGCCAAAACCCCCTTACACAGATACGCAGTATTTT.

V and J are TRBV14 and TRBJ2-1, with a possible D match to TRBD1 (6 bases). This CDR3 comprises 15 residues. The V and J ends lost 4 bases and 10 bases respectively, with 20 bases between them. The germline V gene encodes CDR1 SGHDN and CDR2 FVKESK. CDR3 protein: CASSPQGKPDKEQFF. The CDR3 nucleotides read TGTGCCAGCAGCCCCCAGGGGAAGCCGGATAAGGAGCAGTTCTTC. Combining the CDR3 with reference TRBV14 and TRBJ2-1 gives the whole variable domain EAGVTQFPSHSVIEKGQTVTLRCDPISGHDNLYWYRRVMGKEIKFLLHFVKESKQDESGMPNNRFLAERTGGTYSTLKVQPAELEDSGVYFCASSPQGKPDKEQFFGPGTRLTVL.

This rearrangement joins TRBV5-1 to TRBJ1-2; D might be TRBD1 (5 bases). The V and J ends lost 3 bases and 14 bases respectively, with 20 bases between them. The CDR3 sequence is 13 residues long. Germline CDR1 and CDR2: SGHRS and YFSETQ. CDR3 region: CASSSTSSTPGTF. Here the CDR3 DNA reads TGCGCCAGCAGCTCAACATCGTCAACCCCAGGGACCTTC. Variable domain in full (rest from reference TRBV5-1 and TRBJ1-2): KAGVTQTPRYLIKTRGQQVTLSCSPISGHRSVSWYQQTPGQGLQFLFEYFSETQRNKGNFPGRFSGRQFSNSRSEMNVSTLELGDSALYLCASSSTSSTPGTFGSGTRLTVV.

For the CDR3, the DNA is TGCAGTGCTAGTAACAGGGAACTCAATCAGCCCCAGCATTTT. The encoded protein is CSASNRELNQPQHF. This chain uses TRBV20-1 with TRBJ1-5; D is possibly TRBD1 (6 bases). The V end was cut by 3 bases, the J end by 3 bases, with 12 bases between. Germline V gene sequence: CDR1 DFQATT, CDR2 SNEGSKA (reference sequence). This CDR3 spans 14 amino acids.

This clone was observed a single time. This chain connects TRBV7-9 to TRBJ2-5, with TRBD2 matching over 8 bases. J was trimmed by 5 bases and V by 7 bases; bases with no gene match: 15. Germline V gives CDR1 SEHNR, CDR2 FQNEAQ (reference sequence). The CDR3 covers 16 residues. CDR3 nucleotides: TGTGCCAGCACAGTCGGCCGGACAGCGGGGGCGGAGACCCAGTACTTC. Translating it yields CASTVGRTAGAETQYF.

This chain connects TRBV6-1 to TRBJ2-7; TRBD2 is a possible D gene (5 bases). Germline loops: CDR1 MNHNS, CDR2 SASEGT. This CDR3 has 17 residues. Trimming removed 1 base at V and 0 bases at J, with 16 bases between. In DNA, the CDR3 is TGTGCCAGCAGTGAAGTCGGGCTGGGTGGAGGCTCCTACGAGCAGTACTTC. It specifies CASSEVGLGGGSYEQYF.

The chain has TRBV18 and TRBJ2-2, with 8 nucleotides matching TRBD1. Germline V gene lookup returns CDR1 KGHSH and CDR2 LQKENI. This CDR3 spans 16 amino acids. The junction had 7 bases not matched to a gene; V was cut back by 3 bases and J by 4 bases. The CDR3 is CASSPLQGGSTGELFF. The DNA of the CDR3 is TGTGCCAGCTCACCCCTACAGGGGGGCAGCACCGGGGAGCTGTTTTTT.

This sequence joins TRBV4-3 and TRBJ1-2, with a weak D call TRBD1 (6 bases). The V gene's germline CDR1 is LGHNA and CDR2 YSLEER. The V gene lost 4 bases and the J gene lost 3 bases, with 18 bases spanning the gap. The CDR3 runs to 16 residues. The CDR3 loop is CASSLRLDSSYYGYTF. DNA of the CDR3: TGCGCCAGCAGCCTCAGACTGGACAGCTCCTACTATGGCTACACCTTC.

The chain links TRBV5-6 to TRBJ1-6, with a tentative D call TRBD1 (6 bases). Germline CDR1 SGHDT, CDR2 YYEEEE. This CDR3 region has 15 residues. Trimming pared 2 bases from V and 10 bases from J, leaving 16 bases between. Written as DNA, the CDR3 is TGTGCCAGCAGCTTCACTGACAGGTGGGAATCACCCCTCCACTTT. Translating gives CASSFTDRWESPLHF.

The chain employs TRBV7-2 and TRBJ1-2; 10 bases map to TRBD1. Trimming cost V 2 bases and J 6 bases; bases outside gene matches: 3. CDR1 is SGHTA and CDR2 is FQGNSA in the germline V gene. This CDR3 is 14 amino acids long. The CDR3 DNA follows: TGTGCCAGCAGCTTATTAGGGACAGGGGATGGCTACACCTTC. It yields the protein CASSLLGTGDGYTF.

This chain connects TRBV7-9 to TRBJ2-5; 10 nucleotides agree with TRBD1. With V trimmed by 1 base and J by 4 bases, 6 bases remained unmatched. This CDR3 is 16 amino acids long. Germline CDR1 reads SEHNR; CDR2 reads FQNEAQ (reference sequence). CDR3 protein: CASSLGQGARGETQYF. For the CDR3, the DNA is TGTGCCAGCAGCTTAGGACAGGGGGCACGAGGAGAGACCCAGTACTTC.

This chain links TRBV11-2 with TRBJ1-3; D gene unclear. Trimming pared 1 base from V and 0 bases from J, leaving 7 bases between. Germline-derived CDR1 and CDR2 are SGHAT and FQNNGV. The CDR3 extends over 15 amino acids. In nucleotides, the CDR3 is TGTGCCAGCAGCTTAGCCTGGGTCTCTGGAAACACCATATATTTT. Amino acid sequence: CASSLAWVSGNTIYF.

The V gene is TRBV5-8, the J gene TRBJ2-3, with 8 bases lining up with TRBD1. CDR3 size: 15 residues. J gave up 3 bases and V 4 bases, and 7 bases lay outside the gene matches. Germline lookup yields CDR1 SGHTS and CDR2 YDEGEE. CDR3 in amino acids: CASSPGTGTTDTQYF. The CDR3 DNA sequence: TGTGCCAGCAGCCCTGGGACAGGCACTACAGATACGCAGTATTTT.

The chain combines TRBV5-6 with TRBJ2-7; D ambiguous. The V gene's germline CDR1 is SGHDT and CDR2 YYEEEE. Trimming removed 4 bases at V and 7 bases at J, with 12 bases between. The length of the CDR3 is 12 residues. CDR3 in amino acids: CASSPEVGEQYF. In DNA form, the CDR3 reads TGTGCCAGCAGCCCCGAGGTGGGAGAGCAGTACTTC.

This chain joins TRBV24-1 and TRBJ1-1, with D possibly TRBD1 on 5 matching bases. Germline V gene sequence: CDR1 KGHDR, CDR2 SFDVKD. The CDR3 covers 12 residues. The germline V and J ends were trimmed by 10 bases and 6 bases, with 14 bases remaining between them. The CDR3 region is CATAGGKAEAFF. The CDR3 DNA reads TGTGCCACTGCTGGGGGGAAGGCTGAAGCTTTCTTT.

This rearrangement joins TRBV7-2 to TRBJ1-1; 8 positions agree with TRBD1. J gave up 0 bases and V 5 bases, and 5 bases lay outside the gene matches. The CDR3 has 15 residues. Germline values: CDR1 SGHTA, CDR2 FQGNSA. CDR3 region: CASSIQGGVNTEAFF. The CDR3, as DNA: TGTGCCAGCAGCATACAGGGGGGGGTGAACACTGAAGCTTTCTTT.

This clone was observed a single time. This sequence joins TRBV6-5 and TRBJ1-4, with D tentatively TRBD1 (5 bases). CDR3 length: 14 residues. Germline V lookup: CDR1 MNHEY, CDR2 SVGAGI. V dropped 6 bases and J dropped 8 bases, with 16 bases sitting between them. CDR3 residues: CASSLGHGKEKLFF. CDR3 sequence (DNA): TGTGCCAGCAGCCTCGGACATGGGAAGGAAAAACTGTTTTTT.

The V gene is TRBV7-9, the J gene TRBJ1-2; D uncertain. Trimming cost V 1 base and J 4 bases, with 7 bases left between them. Per the germline V gene, CDR1 is SEHNR and CDR2 is FQNEAQ (reference sequence). This CDR3 is built from 13 residues. The CDR3 spells CASSLDGIYGYTF. CDR3 in DNA: TGTGCCAGCAGCTTAGACGGGATCTATGGCTACACCTTC.

The rearrangement joins TRBV6-5 to TRBJ2-7; 8 nucleotides line up with TRBD1. CDR3 length: 14 residues. V lost 2 bases and J lost 4; bases outside the gene matches: 4. Germline V gene sequence: CDR1 MNHEY, CDR2 SVGAGI. In nucleotides, the CDR3 is TGTGCCAGCAGTTACAGGACAGGGACATACGAGCAGTACTTC. The encoded protein is CASSYRTGTYEQYF.

The J gene is TRBJ1-6, the V gene TRBV7-8; a possible D gene is TRBD1 (5 bases). The germline CDR1 and CDR2 sequences are SGHVS and FQNEAQ. V dropped 1 base and J dropped 10 bases, with 11 bases sitting between them. The CDR3 spans 14 residues. In DNA form, the CDR3 reads TGTGCCAGCAGCTTAGGGGGGGGAGGCTCACCCCTCCACTTT. Amino acid sequence: CASSLGGGGSPLHF.

In its sample, this clone was seen a few times. V is TRBV5-6 and J is TRBJ2-3; D is possibly TRBD1 or TRBD2 (5 bases each). Deletions cut 6 bases from V and 1 base from J, with 12 bases between. CDR1 and CDR2 (germline): SGHDT, YYEEEE. The CDR3 extends over 14 amino acids. Written as DNA, the CDR3 is TGTGCCAGCACCCGCCGGGGCCGCACAGATACGCAGTATTTT. As protein: CASTRRGRTDTQYF.

The chain uses TRBV9 and TRBJ1-6; D perhaps matches TRBD1 (6 bases). With 4 bases removed from V and 4 bases from J, the gap between germline ends came to 12 bases. The CDR3 spans 15 residues. CDR1 is SGDLS and CDR2 is YYNGEE in the germline V gene. CDR3 sequence reads: CASSWGTQYNSPLHF. The DNA for the CDR3 is TGTGCCAGCAGCTGGGGGACACAATATAATTCACCCCTCCACTTT.

The gene calls are TRBV7-2 and TRBJ1-6; maybe TRBD1 (5 bases). Per the germline V gene, CDR1 is SGHTA and CDR2 is FQGNSA. The germline V and J ends were trimmed by 0 bases and 11 bases, with 11 bases remaining between them. CDR3 length: 14 amino acids. This CDR3 reads CASSLAGGAPPLHF. CDR3 coding DNA: TGTGCCAGCAGCTTAGCGGGTGGGGCTCCACCCCTCCACTTT.

A remark on this clone: The sample has other DNA sequences that encode this CDR3 too. The chain employs TRBV6-1 and TRBJ2-7; 9 bases are a match to TRBD2. The CDR3 length is 15 residues. CDR1 and CDR2 (germline): MNHNS, SASEGT. Trimming at V came to 1 base and at J to 3 bases, leaving 4 bases not matched to a gene. The CDR3: CASSEVGRGGYEQYF. For the CDR3, the DNA is TGTGCCAGCAGTGAAGTCGGGCGGGGGGGCTACGAGCAGTACTTC.